This T cell receptor (beta chain) was documented in a study of radiation and T cells in renal cell carcinoma (TCRdb year 2020). Concerning the study at large: In total, approximately 53 samples underwent TCR beta sequencing: 25 or so tumors plus 27 peripheral blood samples. The final blood draw took place at 4 weeks after radiation, the same time as nephrectomy. In the roughly 49 samples combined, some 4,000,000 unique CDR3 nucleotide sequences were found, encoding 2 million to 3 million unique CDR3 amino acid sequences.

The immunoSEQ kit was used, according to the manufacturer's recommendations, to generate TCR beta libraries from genomic DNA. To prepare libraries, a first multiplex PCR with proprietary primers was run, followed by a second PCR that added unique barcodes, and a bead cleanup was done after each round. A positive control reaction and a negative control reaction, both provided in the kit, were run with every batch of samples. The final libraries underwent checking on an Agilent 4200 TapeStation D1000 ScreenTape, volumetric pooling, and quantification by qPCR. Sequencing was performed on an Illumina NextSeq500 using a MidOutput 150-cycle cartridge, with 156 Read1 cycles, 15 Index1 cycles, and the kit custom primers. The pooled library was loaded at 0.8 to 1 pM, with an approximately 20% PhiX control spiked in. In the original analysis: The vendor-processed data were analyzed in R, and a clonotype was defined as all T cells that share the same CDR3 nucleotide sequence. For clone abundance analyses, frequencies were normalized to the 10,000 most abundant clones in each sample. Public T cell clones, which averaged fewer than five per sample, were excluded before analysis. Tumor-enriched clonotypes and baseline blood-enriched clonotypes were defined as those with an abundance difference of at least 32-fold between compartments. A beta-binomial differential abundance model was used to identify clonotypes that were expanded or contracted between blood time points. The Baroni-Urbani and Buser coefficient was used to measure tumor-blood repertoire similarity, and groups were compared with two-tailed Wilcoxon tests in R. TCRdb re-hosts the immuneACCESS table, in-frame sequences only. Its copies lack some clones; in the studies checked, an unresolved V gene accounts for under half of them, and the cause for the rest is not known. That table gives V, J and clone size, and the DNA gave D and trimming. The sample table holds 75,000 to 95,000 clones, of which 85% were seen once. The ten top clones hold 9.4% of the sample.

About this clone itself: What this receptor recognizes is not known. One end of the junction fails to match germline, which may point to a read error.

According to the study, the label for this sample's time point signals: blood 4 weeks post-SBRT, at nephrectomy. Per the publication, the treatment or condition label means: 15 Gy SBRT to primary tumor, nephrectomy 4 weeks later. Samples came from a clinical trial, in which primary renal cell carcinomas received 15 Gy stereotactic body radiation therapy followed by nephrectomy 4 weeks later. Serial peripheral blood from radiation-treated patients was sampled at baseline, 2 weeks and 4 weeks after SBRT to track tumor-enriched clonotypes. All patients had renal cell carcinoma with clear cell pathology. The QIAamp DNA Blood Mini Kit (Qiagen) was used to prepare genomic DNA for TCR sequencing. The analyses included just those samples that passed every quality control check. What the work shows at the level of the full study, not this receptor alone: Effects of radiation dose or scheduling on the TCR repertoire could not be addressed with the single-armed trial design. Because pretreatment tumor biopsies were not available, the baseline intratumoral presence of clonotypes could not be determined. Changes in the blood repertoire were not tracked past 4 weeks after treatment. In blood, the top tumor clonotypes increased between baseline and 2 weeks post-radiation and then shrank by 4 weeks, which suggests that tumor-resident clones expanded only transiently.

The input for sequencing was blood, taken from a patient whose treatment included radiotherapy and nephrectomy. The source of this sequence is a man aged 50-60 years with renal cell carcinoma.

The CDR3 protein: CASRLGWGETNNHKGTQYF. In nucleotides, the sequence is TGTGCCAGCAGATTAGGATGGGGGGAAACAAACAACCACAAGGGTACGCAGTATTTT. The sequence joins TRBV7-8 to TRBJ2-3; TRBD2 is perhaps the D gene, given 6 matching bases. The CDR3 holds 19 amino acids from the cysteine to the phenylalanine. CDR3 DNA only is kept here, 57 bases in frame from base 1. CDR1 and CDR2, looked up from the germline V gene, are SGHVS and FQNEAQ.